These 27 T cell receptor beta chains were sequenced from one sample in a study of molecular identifiers for immune sequencing clone quantification. One entry per CDR3 protein, called by TCRdb with MiXCR from the PCR reads. The table records about 640,000 distinct CDR3 sequences, about 20% of them present only once. Sequenced: naive CD8+ T cells from blood, with Jurkat cell RNA spiked in. The subset denotes: FACS-sorted CD8+CD4-CCR7+CD45RA+ naive T cells. The source is a human donor in good health. Some libraries in this study had Jurkat cell RNA spiked in.

V is TRBV13 and J is TRBJ1-3; maybe TRBD1 (6 bases). Germline V gives CDR1 PRHDT, CDR2 FYEKMQ (reference sequence). CDR3 length: 18 residues. V was pared by 3 bases and J by 0 bases, with 18 bases between. CDR3 protein: CASSFSTGQLDSGNTIYF. The CDR3 DNA reads TGTGCCAGCAGCTTCTCTACCGGACAGCTAGACTCTGGAAACACCATATATTTT. Based on the CDR3 plus reference TRBV13 and TRBJ1-3, the full variable domain is AAGVIQSPRHLIKEKRETATLKCYPIPRHDTVYWYQQGPGQDPQFLISFYEKMQSDKGSIPDRFSAQQFSDYHSELNMSSLELGDSALYFCASSFSTGQLDSGNTIYFGEGSWLTVV.

This clonotype came up once. The V gene is TRBV4-3, the J gene TRBJ2-2; TRBD2 might be the D (5 bases). V lost 0 bases and J lost 3, with 8 bases in between. Looked up from germline, CDR1 is LGHNA and CDR2 is YSLEER. The CDR3 is made up of 15 amino acids. CDR3 protein: CASSQERVYTGELFF. CDR3 nucleotides: TGCGCCAGCAGCCAAGAGAGGGTATACACCGGGGAGCTGTTTTTT.

This clonotype was found many times. The V call is TRBV29-1, the J call TRBJ2-2; possible D gene TRBD2, 5 bases. From germline, CDR1 is SQVTM and CDR2 ANQGSEA. The CDR3 totals 12 residues. Trimming pared 6 bases from V and 5 bases from J, leaving 10 bases between. The CDR3 is CSVRTSTGELFF. CDR3 DNA sequence: TGCAGCGTCAGGACTTCTACCGGGGAGCTGTTTTTT.

This clonotype appeared a few times. This may come from a read error, since a much larger clone is one base off. This chain uses TRBV4-1 with TRBJ2-7, with a possible D match to TRBD1 (5 bases). CDR1 is MGHRA and CDR2 is YSYEKL in the germline V gene. The ends were cut back, 1 base at V and 8 bases at J, with 15 bases in the middle. This CDR3 is 14 amino acids long. The CDR3 bases are TGCGCCAGCAGCCAAGGGCAGGGTCCTGGTAAGCAGTACTTC. Translating gives CASSQGQGPGKQYF.

Many counts were recorded for this clonotype. A much bigger clone sits one base away, suggesting this may be a read error. This sequence joins TRBV7-9 and TRBJ2-7; D perhaps matches TRBD2 (5 bases). There are 13 residues in the CDR3. The V gene's germline CDR1 is SEHNR and CDR2 FQNEAQ (reference sequence). The CDR3 sequence is CASSVARGYEQYF. The CDR3 DNA reads TGTGCCAGCAGCGTAGCTCGGGGTTACGAGCAGTACTTC. Full variable domain (outside the CDR3, taken from reference TRBV7-9 and TRBJ2-7): DTGVSQNPRHKITKRGQNVTFRCDPISEHNRLYWYRQTLGQGPEFLTYFQNEAQLEKSRLLSDRFSAERPKGSFSTLEIQRTEQGDSAMYLCASSVARGYEQYFGPGTRLTVT.

This clonotype has at least ten counts. As DNA, the CDR3 is TGTGCCAGCAGTTTACCCTCTTACCCCAGCTCCTATAATTCACCCCTCCACTTT. Residues: CASSLPSYPSSYNSPLHF. This sequence joins TRBV12-3 or TRBV12-4 and TRBJ1-6; D remains unclear. The CDR3 extends over 18 amino acids. Trimming left V 2 bases short and J 0 bases short, with 14 bases between.

This clonotype was picked up many times. CDR3 coding DNA: TGCAGTGCCACTACCATGACTAGCGGGGCCCACGAGCAGTACTTC. This sequence encodes CSATTMTSGAHEQYF. The chain employs TRBV20-1 and TRBJ2-7, with TRBD2 identical over 11 bases. Germline V gene data show CDR1 as DFQATT and CDR2 as SNEGSKA (reference sequence). This CDR3 has 15 residues. The junction had 12 bases not matched to a gene; V was cut back by 6 bases and J by 5 bases.

This clonotype was observed at least ten times. For the CDR3, the DNA is TGTGCCAGCAGTTACCAAACAGGGCTGAACACTGAAGCTTTCTTT. It codes for CASSYQTGLNTEAFF. This chain joins TRBV3-1 and TRBJ1-1; a possible D gene is TRBD1 (6 bases). CDR1 is LGHDT and CDR2 is YNNKEL in the germline V gene (reference sequence). Trimming took off 6 bases at V and 0 bases at J, with 14 bases between the two ends. The CDR3 totals 15 residues. Filled out from reference TRBV3-1 and TRBJ1-1, the complete variable domain reads DTAVSQTPKYLVTQMGNDKSIKCEQNLGHDTMYWYKQDSKKFLKIMFSYNNKELIINETVPNRFSPKSPDKAHLNLHINSLELGDSAVYFCASSYQTGLNTEAFFGQGTRLTVV.

This clonotype was found many times. The chain joins TRBV19 to TRBJ2-2; D is possibly TRBD2 (6 bases). Germline V gene data show CDR1 as LNHDA and CDR2 as SQIVND (reference sequence). This CDR3 is built from 15 residues. V was shortened by 8 bases and J by 1 base, with 14 bases between the two germline ends. The CDR3 sequence is CASQDGRGNTGELFF. Written as DNA, the CDR3 is TGTGCCAGTCAAGATGGGCGGGGGAACACCGGGGAGCTGTTTTTT.

This clonotype has ten or more counts. V and J are TRBV11-3 and TRBJ2-1; D is unresolved. This CDR3 has 15 amino acids. Germline CDR1 is SGHNT and CDR2 is YENEEA. V shed 3 bases and J shed 0 bases, with 9 bases lying between them. The CDR3 DNA follows: TGTGCCAGCAGCTTTACAGAAAGCTCCTACAATGAGCAGTTCTTC. It is translated as CASSFTESSYNEQFF.

Ten or more counts support this clonotype. V usage is TRBV29-1 and J usage is TRBJ2-7, with 7 bases aligning to TRBD1. The germline V gene has CDR1 SQVTM and CDR2 ANQGSEA. Germline trimming cut 5 bases from V and 2 bases from J; bases unmatched to any gene: 9. The CDR3 sequence is 14 residues long. The CDR3 sequence is CSVRFWDSAYEQYF. CDR3 DNA sequence: TGCAGCGTTCGTTTTTGGGACAGTGCCTACGAGCAGTACTTC.

This clonotype was picked up many times. The chain links TRBV28 to TRBJ2-3, with 13 bases lining up with TRBD2. CDR3 size: 18 residues. V shed 4 bases, J shed 2 bases, and the junction held 9 bases outside the gene matches. Germline values: CDR1 MDHEN, CDR2 SYDVKM. This chain's CDR3 is CASSSPLAGGSPTDTQYF. The CDR3, as DNA: TGTGCCAGCAGTTCCCCACTAGCGGGAGGGTCCCCCACAGATACGCAGTATTTT.

The chain couples TRBV29-1 to TRBJ2-1; 7 bases are a match to TRBD2. With the DNA end fitting TRBJ2-7 better, the J assignment may be wrong. Per the germline V gene, CDR1 is SQVTM and CDR2 is ANQGSEA. This CDR3 has 18 residues. CDR3 sequence (DNA): TGCAGCGTTGAGGGTCTAGCGGAAGTTCAGAGCTCCTACAATGAGCAGTACTTC. It is translated as CSVEGLAEVQSSYNEQYF.

This clonotype appeared many times. This chain joins TRBV7-9 and TRBJ1-1; TRBD1 agrees at 7 bases. Germline loops: CDR1 SEHNR, CDR2 FQNEAQ (reference sequence). The CDR3 has 15 residues. V lost 3 bases to trimming and J lost 1 base; unmatched junction nucleotides: 5. For the CDR3, the DNA is TGTGCCAGCAGCTTCGTTACAGGGGAGAACACTGAAGCTTTCTTT. Translating it yields CASSFVTGENTEAFF.

Regarding this clonotype: It may be a read error: a sequence one base away is much more abundant. For the CDR3, the DNA is TGTGCCAGCAGCAGGACAGGGGATAATGAAAAACTGTCTTTT. This translates into CASSRTGDNEKLSF. The chain combines TRBV12-3 or TRBV12-4 with TRBJ1-4; TRBD1 matches at 9 bases. The CDR3 sequence is 14 residues long.

This clonotype was seen repeatedly, ten times or more. The chain uses TRBV4-3 and TRBJ2-1; D is possibly TRBD1 (6 bases). Germline CDR1 is LGHNA and CDR2 is YSLEER. Trimming took 0 bases from V and 4 from J, leaving 10 bases between them. This CDR3 spans 15 amino acids. The CDR3 DNA reads TGCGCCAGCAGCCAAGACAGGGGAGAATACAATGAGCAGTTCTTC. It yields the protein CASSQDRGEYNEQFF.

This clonotype was detected a few times. The germline gene is not matched at one end of the junction; a read error may be the cause. The V call is TRBV29-1, the J call TRBJ1-1; no firm D call. CDR1 is SQVTM, CDR2 ANQGSEA, per germline. The CDR3 is 10 residues long. The CDR3 DNA reads as TGCAGCGTCCCCGGTCCTGAGGCTTTCTTT. Amino acid sequence: CSVPGPEAFF.

Worth noting for this clonotype: Being one base from a much bigger clone, this may be a read error. The chain uses TRBV6-6 and TRBJ2-7, with D possibly matching TRBD1 (6 bases). The V end lost 2 bases, the J end lost 2 bases, and 16 bases lay between the germline ends. Germline V lookup: CDR1 MNHNY, CDR2 SVGAGI (reference sequence). The CDR3 runs 16 residues. Here the CDR3 reads CASSYPNRDNPYEQYF. In DNA, the CDR3 is TGTGCCAGCAGTTACCCGAACCGGGACAACCCCTACGAGCAGTACTTC.

Details on this clonotype: Just one base apart from a much larger clone, this may be a read error. The conserved final phenylalanine or tryptophan is absent from the CDR3, which likely points to a read error. V gene TRBV6-2 or TRBV6-3 combines with J gene TRBJ1-1, with D tentatively TRBD1 (6 bases). Germline V lookup: CDR1 MNHEY, CDR2 SVGEGT. The CDR3 loop spans 13 amino acids. Trimming shortened V by 6 bases and J by 6 bases, and 14 bases separated the two germline ends. The chain's CDR3 is CASRDDRFPEAFS. The CDR3 DNA reads TGTGCCAGCAGAGACGACAGGTTCCCTGAAGCTTTCTCT.

The chain uses TRBV12-3 or TRBV12-4 and TRBJ2-7, with 13 bases lining up with TRBD2. J gave up 7 bases and V 4 bases, and 7 bases lay outside the gene matches. The CDR3 extends over 15 amino acids. The CDR3, as DNA: TGTGCCAGCAGTTCTGGACTAGCGGGGGCCCGGGAGCAGTACTTC. It encodes CASSSGLAGAREQYF.

Ten or more counts support this clonotype. The V gene is TRBV6-2 or TRBV6-3, the J gene TRBJ2-2; D is undetermined. The germline V gene has CDR1 MNHEY and CDR2 SVGEGT. V was clipped by 6 bases and J by 4 bases, with 18 bases between them. The CDR3 totals 16 residues. CDR3 in amino acids: CASRSPRLGSTGELFF. DNA of the CDR3: TGTGCCAGCAGGTCCCCCCGATTAGGGTCCACCGGGGAGCTGTTTTTT.

This clonotype was seen many times. The chain joins TRBV7-9 to TRBJ2-7, with D perhaps TRBD1 or TRBD2 (6 bases each). Germline CDR1 reads SEHNR; CDR2 reads FQNEAQ (reference sequence). Between the trimmed V and J ends, which lost 8 bases and 2 bases, there was a span of 13 bases. This CDR3 has 13 amino acids. DNA of the CDR3: TGTGCCAGCCAGGGGAGGACCACCTACGAGCAGTACTTC. Amino acid sequence: CASQGRTTYEQYF.

Concerning this clonotype: The junction departs from germline at one end; a sequencing error may be responsible. The genes are TRBV3-1 and TRBJ1-4; D gene ambiguous. The germline V gene has CDR1 LGHDT and CDR2 YNNKEL (reference sequence). CDR3 length: 15 amino acids. CDR3 sequence reads: CASSQSGPANGKLFF. CDR3 DNA: TGTGCCAGCAGCCAATCCGGACCGGCTAATGGAAAACTGTTTTTT.

Comment on this clonotype: One base away lies a much larger clone, so this may be a sequencing read error. This chain joins TRBV4-1 and TRBJ1-2; no firm D call. Per germline, CDR1 MGHRA and CDR2 YSYEKL. This CDR3 comprises 16 residues. The CDR3 DNA is TGCGCCAGCAGCCAAGAGAGGAGGGCAGGTGGTGATGGCTGCACCTTC. This translates into CASSQERRAGGDGCTF.

V gene TRBV6-5 combines with J gene TRBJ1-1; D remains unclear. CDR3 length: 16 amino acids. Germline V gene data show CDR1 as MNHEY and CDR2 as SVGAGI. V was trimmed by 4 bases and J by 3 bases, leaving 18 bases between them. For the CDR3, the DNA is TGTGCCAGCAGTTTAGGACGGAACTACATGGACACTGAAGCTTTCTTT. Its protein product is CASSLGRNYMDTEAFF.

Many counts were recorded for this clonotype. This chain joins TRBV19 and TRBJ2-7; D might be TRBD1 (5 bases). This CDR3 comprises 13 residues. Per the germline V gene, CDR1 is LNHDA and CDR2 is SQIVND (reference sequence). V gave up 8 bases and J gave up 1 base, with 12 bases separating them. In DNA, the CDR3 is TGTGCCAGTGGCCCGACAGTATCCTACGAGCAGTACTTC. It codes for CASGPTVSYEQYF. Combining the CDR3 with reference TRBV19 and TRBJ2-7 gives the whole variable domain DGGITQSPKYLFRKEGQNVTLSCEQNLNHDAMYWYRQDPGQGLRLIYYSQIVNDFQKGDIAEGYSVSREKKESFPLTVTSAQKNPTAFYLCASGPTVSYEQYFGPGTRLTVT.

Of note for this clonotype: A read error is possible here, since a much larger clone lies one base away. The rearrangement uses TRBV28 and TRBJ2-6; D is unclear. Germline values: CDR1 MDHEN, CDR2 SYDVKM. CDR3 length: 15 amino acids. V lost 4 bases and J lost 2, with 9 bases in between. This CDR3 reads CASSSWGAGANVLTF. The DNA of the CDR3 is TGTGCCAGCAGTTCATGGGGTGCTGGGGCCAACGTCCTGACTTTC.